Below are 7 T cell receptor beta chains sequenced from a single sample in a study of human T cells and chemical hapten exposure. TCRdb analysed the RACE reads with MiXCR anew, one entry per CDR3 protein. The repertoire holds roughly 100,000 distinct CDR3 sequences, with under 14% as singletons. Indicated time point: pre-sensitization, week 0. The treatment here: therapeutic diphenylcyclopropenone sensitization with weekly scalp DPC. The specimen was whole blood, collected in connection with sensitization to the hapten diphenylcyclopropenone (DPC). The receptors shown here come from a woman aged 55 to 70 with alopecia areata. Some clones in this sample may be carry-over from other donors' samples.

Worth noting for this clonotype: This may be a read error, as it is one base from a much larger clone. The rearrangement uses TRBV20-1 and TRBJ1-1; D ambiguous. Germline loops: CDR1 DFQATT, CDR2 SNEGSKA (reference sequence). The CDR3 spans 14 residues. The CDR3 region has the DNA TGCAGTGCTAGAGATATATTCCTGAACACTGAAGATTTCTTT. Protein sequence: CSARDIFLNTEDFF.

CDR3 nucleotides: TGTGCCAGCAGCTTAGCAGGCGGTTCTGGGAACACTGAAGCTTTCTTT. Translating gives CASSLAGGSGNTEAFF. This chain connects TRBV7-3 to TRBJ1-1; D not resolved. V shed 2 bases and J shed 1 base, with 14 bases lying between them. Germline V gene sequence: CDR1 SGHTA, CDR2 FQGTGA. This CDR3 is 16 amino acids long.

This clonotype showed up many times. The rearrangement uses TRBV9 and TRBJ2-1; D call uncertain. Germline CDR1 and CDR2: SGDLS and YYNGEE. Trimming pared 4 bases from V and 5 bases from J, leaving 16 bases between. The CDR3 extends over 15 amino acids. The chain's CDR3 is CASSPVLFSDNEQFF. CDR3 nucleotide sequence: TGTGCCAGCAGCCCCGTCCTATTTTCCGACAATGAGCAGTTCTTC.

The sample holds many counts of this clonotype. The chain links TRBV13 to TRBJ2-7, with TRBD1 matching 11 bases. The CDR3 runs 13 residues. The V gene end was trimmed by 5 bases and the J gene end by 7 bases; junction bases not matched to a gene: 4. Germline CDR1 and CDR2: PRHDT and FYEKMQ (reference sequence). The CDR3 region is CASSLGQGVEQYF. The CDR3 nucleotides are TGTGCCAGCAGCCTGGGACAGGGGGTTGAGCAGTACTTC.

In this sample, this clonotype turned up many times. V usage is TRBV7-8 and J usage is TRBJ1-5; TRBD1 aligns across 8 bases. The germline gives CDR1 SGHVS, CDR2 FQNEAQ. This CDR3 has 15 residues. The V segment lost 5 bases and the J segment 4 bases; nucleotides outside the gene matches: 7. Here the CDR3 DNA reads TGTGCCAGCAGCGAGACAGGGGCATGGAATCAGCCCCAGCATTTT. It is translated as CASSETGAWNQPQHF.

The chain is built from TRBV12-3 or TRBV12-4 and TRBJ2-3, with 7 bases aligning to TRBD2. This CDR3 spans 15 amino acids. The V gene end was trimmed by 5 bases and the J gene end by 5 bases; junction bases not matched to a gene: 10. The CDR3 region has the DNA TGTGCCAGCAGTCCCGGGACTACCAGGAGAGATACGCAGTATTTT. This encodes CASSPGTTRRDTQYF.

V and J are TRBV12-3 or TRBV12-4 and TRBJ2-5; 8 bases fit TRBD2. The CDR3 contains 15 residues. V lost 6 bases to trimming and J lost 2 bases; unmatched junction nucleotides: 8. The CDR3: CASSKLAAIQETQYF. The CDR3, as DNA: TGTGCCAGCAGCAAACTAGCGGCAATTCAAGAGACCCAGTACTTC.